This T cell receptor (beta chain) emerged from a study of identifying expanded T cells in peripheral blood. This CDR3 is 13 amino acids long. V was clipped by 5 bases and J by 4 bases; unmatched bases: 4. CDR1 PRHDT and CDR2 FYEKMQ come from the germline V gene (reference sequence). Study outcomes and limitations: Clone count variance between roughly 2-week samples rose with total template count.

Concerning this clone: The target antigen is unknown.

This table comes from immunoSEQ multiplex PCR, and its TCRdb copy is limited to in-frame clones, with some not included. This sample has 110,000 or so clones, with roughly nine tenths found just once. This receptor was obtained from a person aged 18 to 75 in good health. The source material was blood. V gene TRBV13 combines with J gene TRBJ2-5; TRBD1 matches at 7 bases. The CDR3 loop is CASSTRQGETQYF. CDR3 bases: TGTGCCAGCAGCACCAGACAGGGAGAGACCCAGTACTTC. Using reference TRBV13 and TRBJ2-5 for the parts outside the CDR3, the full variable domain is AAGVIQSPRHLIKEKRETATLKCYPIPRHDTVYWYQQGPGQDPQFLISFYEKMQSDKGSIPDRFSAQQFSDYHSELNMSSLELGDSALYFCASSTRQGETQYFGPGTRLLVL.